The next 19 T cell receptor beta chains were all read from a single sample in a study of cytomegalovirus exposure and HLA in healthy donors (dated by TCRdb to the late 2010s). The method behind the library was the immunoSEQ multiplex PCR assay. TCRdb took this table from immuneACCESS and kept in-frame rearrangements with V and J called. Such tables lack part of the clones; where checked against another copy, unresolved V genes explain under half of the gap, and the rest is unexplained. Across this sample there are 120,000 to 150,000 clones, with roughly 89% seen only once. The leading ten clones occupy around 3.4% of the sample. The sequencing input was PBMCs. These TCRs come from a young woman in good health and CMV-seropositive.

V and J are TRBV5-1 and TRBJ2-1; 9 bases are a match to TRBD1. The CDR3 consists of 13 residues. With 8 bases clipped from V and 8 bases from J, the junction kept 8 bases outside the gene matches. CDR1 and CDR2 from the germline V gene are SGHRS and YFSETQ. CDR3 sequence (DNA): TGCGCCAGTAACCAACAGGGGGCCCATGAGCAGTTCTTC. Translation: CASNQQGAHEQFF.

The V call is TRBV6-5, the J call TRBJ1-3, with 9 bases identical to TRBD1. Germline assignment: CDR1 MNHEY and CDR2 SVGAGI. The J segment lost 4 bases and the V segment lost 5 bases, leaving 3 bases of the junction unmatched. The CDR3 extends over 14 amino acids. Written as DNA, the CDR3 is TGTGCCAGCAGTACAGGGGGCCGAGGAAACACCATATATTTT. Its protein is CASSTGGRGNTIYF.

This chain links TRBV28 with TRBJ1-2; no clear D gene. The CDR3 is 14 amino acids. V gave up 5 bases and J gave up 4 bases, with 14 bases separating them. The germline gives CDR1 MDHEN, CDR2 SYDVKM. The CDR3, as DNA: TGTGCCAGCAGTCCACCTGACATACCCTATGGCTACACCTTC. Residues: CASSPPDIPYGYTF.

The chain uses TRBV29-1 and TRBJ2-7; possibly TRBD1 for D (5 bases). The CDR3 covers 15 residues. Germline lookup yields CDR1 SQVTM and CDR2 ANQGSEA. V lost 1 base and J lost 2, with 15 bases in between. The CDR3 loop reads CSVEVGQGRAYEQYF. Written as DNA, the CDR3 is TGCAGCGTTGAAGTCGGGCAGGGTAGGGCCTACGAGCAGTACTTC.

The CDR3 DNA sequence: TGTGCCTCGCGGGGACTAGCGGGAGAATTCCCCTACGAGCAGTACTTC. Translation gives CASRGLAGEFPYEQYF. The genes are TRBV7-5 and TRBJ2-7; the table's D call TRBD2 went unverified against the DNA. TRBV7-5 counts as a pseudogene. CDR3 length: 16 residues.

The chain joins TRBV5-5 to TRBJ1-5; D is ambiguous. Germline V gene lookup returns CDR1 SGHKS and CDR2 YYEKEE (reference sequence). The CDR3 spans 13 residues. V dropped 5 bases and J dropped 0 bases, with 6 bases sitting between them. The CDR3 sequence: CASRQYSNQPQHF. For the CDR3, the DNA is TGTGCCAGCAGACAATATAGCAATCAGCCCCAGCATTTT.

CDR3 sequence: CASSLTSGGYTDTQYF. CDR3 bases: TGTGCCAGCAGCTTAACTAGTGGCGGCTACACAGATACGCAGTATTTT. The chain has TRBV7-9 and TRBJ2-3, with a tentative D call TRBD2 (5 bases). The germline V gene encodes CDR1 SEHNR and CDR2 FQNEAQ (reference sequence). The CDR3 consists of 16 residues. Trimming removed 2 bases from V and 2 bases from J, with 14 bases in between.

This sequence joins TRBV7-2 and TRBJ2-3; a possible D gene is TRBD2 (6 bases). The CDR3 extends over 15 amino acids. Deletions cut 5 bases from V and 0 bases from J, with 12 bases between. Germline V gene sequence: CDR1 SGHTA, CDR2 FQGNSA. CDR3 DNA: TGTGCCAGCAGCCCAAGCGGGCAGAGCACAGATACGCAGTATTTT. It encodes CASSPSGQSTDTQYF.

This chain joins TRBV7-9 and TRBJ2-1; 8 bases align to TRBD2. Germline V gene lookup returns CDR1 SEHNR and CDR2 FQNEAQ (reference sequence). This CDR3 region has 13 residues. Trimming took 6 bases from V and 6 from J; bases not matched to a gene: 4. This chain's CDR3 is CASSKREPNEQFF. The CDR3 nucleotides are TGTGCCAGCAGTAAGCGGGAGCCCAATGAGCAGTTCTTC.

V is TRBV18 and J is TRBJ1-1; TRBD1 agrees at 9 bases. Unmatched junction bases numbered 11, after V lost 6 bases and J lost 0 bases. The CDR3 loop spans 17 amino acids. CDR1 and CDR2 (germline): KGHSH, LQKENI. Here the CDR3 reads CASSQDRGPLMNTEAFF. The DNA for the CDR3 is TGTGCCAGCTCCCAGGACAGGGGCCCCCTAATGAACACTGAAGCTTTCTTT.

This clone came up a few times. J is TRBJ1-1 and V is TRBV28; 8 bases are shared with TRBD1. The CDR3 runs to 15 residues. The germline V gene encodes CDR1 MDHEN and CDR2 SYDVKM. J gave up 0 bases and V 7 bases, and 7 bases lay outside the gene matches. The CDR3 here is CASTTTGEMNTEAFF. The CDR3 nucleotides read TGTGCCAGCACCACGACAGGGGAAATGAACACTGAAGCTTTCTTT.

The sample holds a few counts of this clone. The chain couples TRBV4-1 to TRBJ2-2, with D perhaps matching TRBD1 (5 bases). The CDR3 is 17 residues long. V was clipped by 1 base and J by 5 bases, with 17 bases between them. The germline CDR1 and CDR2 sequences are MGHRA and YSYEKL. Here the CDR3 DNA reads TGCGCCAGCAGCCAAGTTCGGACAAAAAGTGGGACCGGGGAGCTGTTTTTT. Encoded protein: CASSQVRTKSGTGELFF.

This chain links TRBV27 with TRBJ2-3, with TRBD2 as a possible D gene (5 bases). Germline lookup yields CDR1 MNHEY and CDR2 SMNVEV (reference sequence). The V end was cut by 4 bases, the J end by 5 bases, with 19 bases between. The CDR3 covers 16 residues. As DNA, the CDR3 is TGTGCCAGCAGTTCTCCCCGACGAGGAGGTAGAGATACGCAGTATTTT. Translating gives CASSSPRRGGRDTQYF.

Regarding this clone: A read error may account for a junction end that differs from germline. This chain joins TRBV7-7 and TRBJ2-5; 7 nucleotides align to TRBD2. The CDR3 extends over 15 amino acids. The germline V gene encodes CDR1 SSHAT and CDR2 FNYEAQ (reference sequence). The CDR3 protein is CASSPQAGPGETQYF. CDR3 coding DNA: TGTGCTAGCAGCCCCCAAGCGGGGCCCGGGGAGACCCAGTACTTC.

This rearrangement joins TRBV9 to TRBJ2-1; 11 nucleotides line up with TRBD2. This CDR3 is built from 17 residues. Germline CDR1 is SGDLS and CDR2 is YYNGEE. Germline trimming cut 0 bases from V and 4 bases from J; bases unmatched to any gene: 6. Here the CDR3 DNA reads TGTGCCAGCAGCGTAGAGGGGCTAGCGGGAGGTTACAATGAGCAGTTCTTC. Translated, it gives CASSVEGLAGGYNEQFF.

CDR3 in amino acids: CASRLGQEYYGYTF. The DNA of the CDR3 is TGCGCCAGCAGATTAGGACAGGAGTACTATGGCTACACCTTC. The chain carries TRBV5-1 and TRBJ1-2; 7 bases are a match to TRBD1. V lost 5 bases and J lost 3; bases outside the gene matches: 7. Germline values: CDR1 SGHRS, CDR2 YFSETQ. This CDR3 is 14 amino acids long. The complete variable domain, with remaining parts taken from reference TRBV5-1 and TRBJ1-2, reads KAGVTQTPRYLIKTRGQQVTLSCSPISGHRSVSWYQQTPGQGLQFLFEYFSETQRNKGNFPGRFSGRQFSNSRSEMNVSTLELGDSALYLCASRLGQEYYGYTFGSGTRLTVV.

J is TRBJ1-2 and V is TRBV2; 8 positions match TRBD1. The CDR3 is 15 amino acids. The V segment lost 2 bases and the J segment 5 bases; nucleotides outside the gene matches: 7. The V gene's germline CDR1 is SNHLY and CDR2 FYNNEI. CDR3 bases: TGTGCCAGCAGTGAAAAGGGACAGGTGATTTATGGCTACACCTTC. Its translation is CASSEKGQVIYGYTF.

The chain couples TRBV16 to TRBJ2-5; the D is unclear. V was trimmed by 4 bases and J by 5 bases, leaving 11 bases between them. The CDR3 runs 13 residues. The germline V gene has CDR1 KGHSY and CDR2 FQNENV. DNA of the CDR3: TGTGCCAGCAGCCGGGCGAATCGGGAGACCCAGTACTTC. Translating gives CASSRANRETQYF. The full variable domain, rest sourced from reference TRBV16 and TRBJ2-5, is GEEVAQTPKHLVRGEGQKAKLYCAPIKGHSYVFWYQQVLKNEFKFLISFQNENVFDETGMPKERFSAKCLPNSPCSLEIQATKLEDSAVYFCASSRANRETQYFGPGTRLLVL.

The rearrangement uses TRBV28 and TRBJ2-7; unclear D gene. The germline V gene encodes CDR1 MDHEN and CDR2 SYDVKM. The V and J ends lost 3 bases and 0 bases respectively, with 9 bases between them. CDR3 length: 14 amino acids. CDR3: CASSFGQSSYEQYF. Here the CDR3 DNA reads TGTGCCAGCAGTTTTGGGCAGTCCTCCTACGAGCAGTACTTC.